A single T cell receptor beta chain is shown here with its context. Its specificity is unknown. The sample belongs to a study of cytomegalovirus exposure and HLA in healthy donors. The study's findings and limits: Apart from CMV serostatus, no immune exposure information was available. In a later analysis, specific HLA alleles were associated with 15,000 to 20,000 TCR beta sequences at a 0.05 false discovery rate. It was around 160 TCR beta chains that were listed as cytomegalovirus-associated.

Primers for the PCR totalled 60 Vbeta and 13 Jbeta. Measured with immunoSEQ multiplex PCR; TCRdb has only the in-frame clones, and not every one. This table holds about 130,000 clones. The CDR3 is 16 residues long. Losses at the gene ends were 2 bases for V and 7 bases for J; bases not matched to a gene: 10. Germline V gene data show CDR1 as SGHNT and CDR2 as YENEEA. Unrecorded immune exposures were likely, despite nominal health at sampling. The chain uses TRBV11-3 and TRBJ2-1; 8 nucleotides align to TRBD1. Material for sequencing was PBMCs. The receptor comes from a man in his forties in good health and CMV-seronegative. CDR3 loop: CASSLRVVQGVNEQFF. In nucleotides, the CDR3 is TGTGCCAGCAGCTTAAGGGTTGTACAGGGGGTTAATGAGCAGTTCTTC.